Below, 20 T cell receptor beta chains from the same sample are listed, as sequenced in a study of T cells in Graves' hyperthyroidism and ophthalmopathy. TCR beta CDR3 region amplification was performed from RNA transcripts. During a first-round RT-PCR of the TCR CDR3, the HTBI primer set was used. Via MiXCR, TCRdb re-called the multiplex PCR reads, giving one row per CDR3 protein. The sample records roughly 660,000 distinct CDR3 sequences, around 15% being singletons. Sequenced input: blood. Receptors originate from a man between 45 and 60 years old with Graves' hyperthyroidism.

The J gene is TRBJ2-5, the V gene TRBV6-1, with 7 bases identical to TRBD1. After removal of 6 bases from V and 5 bases from J, the junction contained 12 bases not matched to a gene. CDR1 is MNHNS and CDR2 is SASEGT in the germline V gene. This CDR3 has 15 residues. CDR3 sequence: CASSEAGGVRETQYF. The CDR3 DNA is TGTGCCAGCAGCGAGGCAGGGGGAGTCCGGGAGACCCAGTACTTC.

This clonotype was counted between two and nine times. The chain is built from TRBV6-5 and TRBJ2-7; D assignment may be TRBD1 or TRBD2 (5 bases each). Germline V gene data show CDR1 as MNHEY and CDR2 as SVGAGI. The CDR3 runs 18 residues. Trimming shortened V by 0 bases and J by 0 bases, and 18 bases separated the two germline ends. The CDR3 reads CASSYSSSGQGSSYEQYF. As DNA, the CDR3 is TGTGCCAGCAGTTACTCCTCGTCGGGGCAGGGAAGCTCCTACGAGCAGTACTTC.

This clonotype was seen more than once but under ten times. This chain links TRBV30 with TRBJ2-3; 9 nucleotides line up with TRBD2. V dropped 5 bases and J dropped 11; count of bases not matched to a gene: 11. The germline CDR1 and CDR2 sequences are GTSNPN and SVGIG (reference sequence). CDR3 length: 13 amino acids. CDR3 sequence reads: CAWEAGGPIKQYF. Here the CDR3 DNA reads TGTGCCTGGGAGGCGGGAGGGCCGATCAAGCAGTATTTT. The full variable domain, its missing parts supplied by reference TRBV30 and TRBJ2-3, is SQTIHQWPATLVQPVGSPLSLECTVEGTSNPNLYWYRQAAGRGLQLLFYSVGIGQISSEVPQNLSASRPQDRQFILSSKKLLLSDSGFYLCAWEAGGPIKQYFGPGTRLTVL.

In this sample, this clonotype turned up many times. A read error may produce the germline difference seen at one junction end. The chain uses TRBV7-2 and TRBJ2-1, with D perhaps matching TRBD1 or TRBD2 (5 bases each). CDR3 length equals 15 residues. The V gene's germline CDR1 is SGHTA and CDR2 FQGNSA. CDR3 in DNA: TGTGCCAGCAGCTTAAAGGGGACCTCCTACGATGAGCAGTTCTTC. Its translation is CASSLKGTSYDEQFF.

This clonotype has a handful of counts. The chain employs TRBV19 and TRBJ1-5, with D possibly TRBD1 on 5 matching bases. This CDR3 spans 14 amino acids. Deletions cut 6 bases from V and 1 base from J, with 10 bases between. The germline V gene encodes CDR1 LNHDA and CDR2 SQIVND (reference sequence). The CDR3 spells CASRGRESNQPQHF. The DNA of the CDR3 is TGTGCCAGTAGGGGACGGGAAAGCAATCAGCCCCAGCATTTT.

This rearrangement joins TRBV13 to TRBJ2-1; the match to TRBD1 covers 7 bases. The J segment lost 8 bases and the V segment lost 4 bases, leaving 11 bases of the junction unmatched. The CDR3 is made up of 15 amino acids. Per the germline V gene, CDR1 is PRHDT and CDR2 is FYEKMQ (reference sequence). CDR3 bases: TGTGCCAGCAGCTCTCCCGGGACAGATGAATATGAGCAGTTCTTC. This codes for CASSSPGTDEYEQFF.

This clonotype occurred many times. The chain has TRBV28 and TRBJ2-7, with D perhaps being TRBD1 or TRBD2 (5 bases each). The CDR3 extends over 15 amino acids. Germline assignment: CDR1 MDHEN and CDR2 SYDVKM. Trimming shortened V by 6 bases and J by 3 bases, and 18 bases separated the two germline ends. In DNA form, the CDR3 reads TGTGCCAGCAGCGCCCCGACAGTGGGGGTCTACGAGCAGTACTTC. Protein: CASSAPTVGVYEQYF.

This clonotype was recorded at least ten times. V gene TRBV12-3 or TRBV12-4 combines with J gene TRBJ2-7; 9 bases match TRBD1. This CDR3 region has 14 residues. V lost 6 bases and J lost 3; bases outside the gene matches: 6. CDR3 coding DNA: TGTGCCAGCAGCGCCGGGACAGGGTACTACGAGCAGTACTTC. It encodes CASSAGTGYYEQYF.

There are many counts of this clonotype. This rearrangement joins TRBV7-2 to TRBJ2-3; D gene unclear. Germline V gene lookup returns CDR1 SGHTA and CDR2 FQGNSA. The CDR3 has 14 amino acids. V was trimmed by 2 bases and J by 2 bases, leaving 8 bases between them. The CDR3 spells CASSLRQTTDTQYF. The DNA for the CDR3 is TGTGCCAGCAGCTTACGGCAGACCACAGATACGCAGTATTTT.

This clonotype was seen more than once but under ten times. The chain employs TRBV10-1 and TRBJ2-1; 8 bases line up with TRBD2. Germline V gene data show CDR1 as WNHNN and CDR2 as SYGVQD (reference sequence). This CDR3 comprises 17 residues. Germline trimming cut 3 bases from V and 2 bases from J; bases unmatched to any gene: 9. CDR3 residues: CASSDLLAGQPYNEQFF. The CDR3 coding sequence is TGCGCCAGCAGTGACCTGTTAGCGGGGCAACCCTACAATGAGCAGTTCTTC.

This clonotype was counted once. The rearrangement links TRBV20-1 to TRBJ2-7; no clear D gene. Trimming pared 3 bases from V and 8 bases from J, leaving 23 bases between. This CDR3 region has 15 residues. Germline V gene data show CDR1 as DFQATT and CDR2 as SNEGSKA (reference sequence). CDR3 in DNA: TGCAGTGCTAGGCCCCCGGTAGGCACCGGGTACCAGCAGTACTTC. It yields the protein CSARPPVGTGYQQYF.

In this sample, this clonotype turned up a few times. The rearrangement uses TRBV7-9 and TRBJ2-1; unclear D gene. V gave up 0 bases and J gave up 8 bases, with 8 bases separating them. The CDR3 loop spans 13 amino acids. CDR1 is SEHNR and CDR2 is FQNEAQ in the germline V gene (reference sequence). This chain's CDR3 is CASSLAGFDEQFF. CDR3 in DNA: TGTGCCAGCAGCTTAGCGGGTTTCGATGAGCAGTTCTTC.

The chain couples TRBV28 to TRBJ2-2, with D possibly matching TRBD1 (6 bases). V gave up 10 bases and J gave up 4 bases, with 16 bases separating them. Germline V lookup: CDR1 MDHEN, CDR2 SYDVKM. The CDR3 contains 14 residues. CDR3 DNA: TGTGCCACCGATTTAACAGGGAGCACCGGGGAGCTGTTTTTT. Residues: CATDLTGSTGELFF.

The rearrangement joins TRBV5-1 to TRBJ2-2; TRBD2 matches at 11 bases. CDR3 length: 15 amino acids. Trimming took 4 bases from V and 7 from J; bases not matched to a gene: 6. From germline, CDR1 is SGHRS and CDR2 YFSETQ. CDR3 nucleotide sequence: TGCGCCAGCAGCCCGACTAGCGGGACGGTCGGGGAGCTGTTTTTT. Translating it yields CASSPTSGTVGELFF.

V is TRBV5-1 and J is TRBJ1-4; the D gene is possibly TRBD1 (5 bases). With 4 bases removed from V and 6 bases from J, the gap between germline ends came to 13 bases. The CDR3 length is 14 residues. Per the germline V gene, CDR1 is SGHRS and CDR2 is YFSETQ. Here the CDR3 DNA reads TGCGCCAGCAGCCCCGGACGAGGGGATGAAAAACTGTTTTTT. Its translation is CASSPGRGDEKLFF.

This clonotype was seen only a few times. The rearrangement links TRBV10-1 to TRBJ2-3; D might be TRBD2 (5 bases). V lost 8 bases, J lost 0 bases, and 15 bases lay in between. The germline V gene encodes CDR1 WNHNN and CDR2 SYGVQD (reference sequence). The CDR3 contains 15 residues. In nucleotides, the CDR3 is TGCGCCAGCTCGTTCGGGATTACTAGCACAGATACGCAGTATTTT. Its translation is CASSFGITSTDTQYF.

This clonotype was seen repeatedly, ten times or more. The genes are TRBV5-1 and TRBJ2-7; D may be TRBD1 (5 bases). Germline CDR1 and CDR2: SGHRS and YFSETQ. The CDR3 sequence is 14 residues long. Trimming pared 5 bases from V and 0 bases from J, leaving 12 bases between. Here the CDR3 reads CASRVQESSYEQYF. Here the CDR3 DNA reads TGCGCCAGCAGGGTACAGGAAAGCTCCTACGAGCAGTACTTC.

In its sample, this clonotype was seen many times. This chain uses TRBV27 with TRBJ1-2; D is ambiguous. The germline gives CDR1 MNHEY, CDR2 SMNVEV (reference sequence). This CDR3 is 11 amino acids long. Trimming left V 5 bases short and J 7 bases short, with 8 bases between. The CDR3 region has the DNA TGTGCCAGCAGTACTGGTGGTGGCTACACCTTC. Translating it yields CASSTGGGYTF.

Notes on this clonotype: Germline and junction disagree at one end, which may indicate a read error. The chain has TRBV19 and TRBJ2-2, with D tentatively TRBD2 (6 bases). Germline CDR1 and CDR2: LNHDA and SQIVND (reference sequence). The CDR3 consists of 11 residues. This CDR3 is CGTSYTGELFF. The CDR3 DNA sequence: TGCGGGACTTCTTACACCGGGGAGCTGTTTTTT.

The table lists this clonotype with many counts. The gene calls are TRBV20-1 and TRBJ2-1, with 9 bases fitting TRBD2. V was clipped by 1 base and J by 0 bases; unmatched bases: 4. This CDR3 has 16 residues. Germline V CDR1 and CDR2: DFQATT, SNEGSKA (reference sequence). The CDR3 DNA reads TGCAGTGCTAGAGTTCCTAGCGGGAACTCCTACAATGAGCAGTTCTTC. Protein sequence: CSARVPSGNSYNEQFF.